This T cell receptor (beta chain) emerged from a study of blood T cell repertoires in COVID-19. In the study overall: The origin of the acute and convalescent COVID-19 samples was the United States, Italy and Spain.

Only in-frame clones appear in the TCRdb table, and some are missing; sequencing was by immunoSEQ multiplex PCR. The table has under 300,000 clones, approximately 83% seen once. The CDR3 loop spans 13 amino acids. Germline V lookup: CDR1 MNHNY, CDR2 SVGAGI (reference sequence). V lost 5 bases and J 5 bases, leaving 12 bases between the germline ends. The sequencing sample was made of peripheral blood. The V and J genes are TRBV6-6 and TRBJ1-1, with TRBD1 as a possible D gene (6 bases). The sequence derives from a human donor in a cohort sampled during active COVID-19. DNA of the CDR3: TGTGCCAGCAGTCCGCCTACAGGGACTGAAGCTTTCTTT. Residues: CASSPPTGTEAFF.